This TCR beta chain was retrieved from a study of radiotherapy plus CTLA-4 blockade in lung cancer. General study points: Some TCR clones had been derived from tumors. These clones expanded in peripheral blood after radiotherapy plus ipilimumab.

Remarks on this clone: The antigen is undetermined.

V lost 2 bases and J 2 bases, leaving 12 bases between the germline ends. Germline V CDR1 and CDR2: MNHEY, SVGAGI. This CDR3 has 16 residues. Sequencing was performed with immunoSEQ multiplex PCR; in TCRdb, only in-frame clones are kept and a portion is missing. Among roughly 110,000 clones listed, 70% to 85% were seen once. Focal radiation was given together with CTLA-4 blockade (ipilimumab) to patients with chemo-refractory metastatic non-small-cell lung cancer. Sequencing used peripheral blood, obtained from a patient treated with radiotherapy plus ipilimumab. The chain uses TRBV6-5 and TRBJ1-4, with D possibly matching TRBD1 (6 bases). This receptor was obtained from a human donor with non-small cell lung cancer that progressed on radiotherapy plus ipilimumab. Some clones in this sample may be carry-over from other donors' samples. The CDR3 region has the DNA TGTGCCAGCAGTTACGGCGGTACAGGGACTAATGAAAAACTGTTTTTT. As protein: CASSYGGTGTNEKLFF.